The 27 T cell receptor beta chains presented below share a single source sample, sequenced in a study of OX40 agonist ivuxolimab in advanced cancers. Repertoires were generated with immunoSEQ multiplex PCR, while TCRdb's copy carries only in-frame clones and drops some. Seen here are some 70,000 clones, more than 85% observed once, and the top ten hold about 1%. The sample consisted of CD4+ or CD8+ T cells sorted from blood, taken in a trial of the OX40 agonist ivuxolimab. Receptors were obtained from an adult with an advanced solid tumor such as melanoma, head and neck, liver or kidney cancer.

The rearrangement joins TRBV21-1 to TRBJ2-4. TRBV21-1 is classified as a pseudogene. CDR3 size: 15 residues. Here the CDR3 reads CASSSTRDGKNIQYF. CDR3 in DNA: TGTGCCAGCTCCTCAACCCGGGACGGCAAAAACATTCAGTACTTC.

The gene calls are TRBV11-2 and TRBJ2-5; possible D gene TRBD1, 5 bases. V lost 1 base and J 4 bases, leaving 16 bases between the germline ends. Looked up from germline, CDR1 is SGHAT and CDR2 is FQNNGV. The CDR3 covers 16 residues. Written as DNA, the CDR3 is TGTGCCAGCAGCTTAGTGGGCAGGGATGTAGGAGAGACCCAGTACTTC. The encoded protein is CASSLVGRDVGETQYF. Full variable domain (remainder filled in from reference TRBV11-2 and TRBJ2-5): EAGVAQSPRYKIIEKRQSVAFWCNPISGHATLYWYQQILGQGPKLLIQFQNNGVVDDSQLPKDRFSAERLKGVDSTLKIQPAKLEDSAVYLCASSLVGRDVGETQYFGPGTRLLVL.

The V gene is TRBV6-5, the J gene TRBJ1-6; tentatively, D is TRBD1 (6 bases). Trimming left V 5 bases short and J 9 bases short, with 11 bases between. In germline, CDR1 is MNHEY, CDR2 SVGAGI. The CDR3 runs to 13 residues. This chain's CDR3 is CASSLRQASPLHF. CDR3 DNA: TGTGCCAGCAGTCTCCGACAGGCTTCACCCCTCCACTTT.

The V call is TRBV2, the J call TRBJ2-7; TRBD1 agrees at 8 bases. This CDR3 contains 13 residues. V lost 4 bases to trimming and J lost 6 bases; unmatched junction nucleotides: 5. CDR1 is SNHLY, CDR2 FYNNEI, per germline. CDR3 in amino acids: CASSAGGFGEQYF. CDR3 sequence (DNA): TGTGCCAGCAGTGCAGGGGGCTTTGGCGAGCAGTACTTC.

This clone was seen only once. This chain connects TRBV7-3 to TRBJ2-2; weak D call: TRBD2 (6 bases). Germline V gives CDR1 SGHTA, CDR2 FQGTGA. The CDR3 is made up of 15 amino acids. V gave up 5 bases and J gave up 4 bases, with 14 bases separating them. The CDR3 region is CASSQAGTSTGELFF. Here the CDR3 DNA reads TGTGCCAGCAGCCAAGCCGGGACTTCCACCGGGGAGCTGTTTTTT.

CDR3 nucleotides: TGTGCCAGCAGCCCCCAAGCGGGGGGTTATACGCAGTATTTT. It is translated as CASSPQAGGYTQYF. This sequence joins TRBV7-3 and TRBJ2-3; 9 bases map to TRBD2. V lost 5 bases and J lost 7; bases outside the gene matches: 7. Germline CDR1 reads SGHTA; CDR2 reads FQGTGA. The CDR3 spans 14 residues.

The chain combines TRBV7-9 with TRBJ2-5; 8 bases align to TRBD2. V lost 7 bases and J lost 5; bases outside the gene matches: 12. The CDR3 runs to 15 residues. CDR1 and CDR2 (germline): SEHNR, FQNEAQ (reference sequence). In DNA, the CDR3 is TGTGCCAGCATCCTCCGAGGAGCGGGAGAGGAGACCCAGTACTTC. Translated, it gives CASILRGAGEETQYF.

This chain uses TRBV6-5 with TRBJ1-1, with a weak D call TRBD1 (5 bases). The CDR3 has 15 amino acids. Germline V gene lookup returns CDR1 MNHEY and CDR2 SVGAGI. The ends were cut back, 5 bases at V and 0 bases at J, with 13 bases in the middle. CDR3 sequence: CASSQWGPMNTEAFF. The CDR3 region has the DNA TGTGCCAGCAGTCAGTGGGGACCGATGAACACTGAAGCTTTCTTT.

The chain links TRBV11-3 to TRBJ2-2, with D hard to call. Germline loops: CDR1 SGHNT, CDR2 YENEEA. V gave up 1 base and J gave up 0 bases, with 3 bases separating them. The CDR3 contains 14 residues. The CDR3 DNA is TGTGCCAGCAGCTTAGCCGCGAACACCGGGGAGCTGTTTTTT. Its translation is CASSLAANTGELFF.

J is TRBJ2-5 and V is TRBV2; 8 bases are a match to TRBD2. V lost 8 bases and J lost 7; bases outside the gene matches: 12. This CDR3 is built from 14 residues. Germline V gene data show CDR1 as SNHLY and CDR2 as FYNNEI. The DNA for the CDR3 is TGTGCCAGCGGCCTAGCGGGCGACCGGGGGACCCAGTACTTC. Translated: CASGLAGDRGTQYF. The variable domain in full, with the rest retrieved from reference TRBV2 and TRBJ2-5, is EPEVTQTPSHQVTQMGQEVILRCVPISNHLYFYWYRQILGQKVEFLVSFYNNEISEKSEIFDDQFSVERPDGSNFTLKIRSTKLEDSAMYFCASGLAGDRGTQYFGPGTRLLVL.

V gene TRBV28 combines with J gene TRBJ2-5; possibly TRBD2 for D (6 bases). The J call may be incorrect, as the DNA end agrees better with TRBJ2-7. The CDR3 spans 13 residues. Germline V gene data show CDR1 as MDHEN and CDR2 as SYDVKM. For the CDR3, the DNA is TGTGCCATCGAACCAAGACTAGGCTACGAGCAGTACTTC. Its protein product is CAIEPRLGYEQYF.

This clone is labeled as medium-sized (0.01 to 0.1%). CDR3 sequence reads: CASSVWGLQEQYF. The CDR3 DNA sequence: TGTGCCAGCAGTGTTTGGGGGCTCCAAGAGCAGTACTTC. The genes are TRBV6-1 and TRBJ2-7, with D possibly matching TRBD1 (6 bases). The CDR3 covers 13 residues. The V gene's germline CDR1 is MNHNS and CDR2 SASEGT. V was pared by 4 bases and J by 7 bases, with 14 bases between.

J is TRBJ1-1 and V is TRBV18, with TRBD1 as a possible D gene (6 bases). V shed 4 bases and J shed 3 bases, with 9 bases lying between them. In germline, CDR1 is KGHSH, CDR2 LQKENI. CDR3 length: 13 amino acids. The DNA of the CDR3 is TGTGCCAGCTCACAGGGGGAGGACACTGAAGCTTTCTTT. Translation: CASSQGEDTEAFF.

This chain joins TRBV19 and TRBJ1-5; TRBD1 is a possible D gene (5 bases). Germline CDR1 and CDR2: LNHDA and SQIVND (reference sequence). The CDR3 runs 12 residues. The V end was cut by 4 bases, the J end by 7 bases, with 8 bases between. CDR3 nucleotide sequence: TGTGCCAGTAGTAGGGGGGAACAGCCCCAGCATTTT. It yields the protein CASSRGEQPQHF.

In this sample, this clone turned up once. The CDR3 coding sequence is TGTGCCAGCAGCCCTGGACTAGCGGGAGTAAGGCAAGAGACCCAGTACTTC. Its protein product is CASSPGLAGVRQETQYF. The rearrangement links TRBV5-4 to TRBJ2-5, with TRBD2 matching over 13 bases. Trimming removed 4 bases from V and 2 bases from J; junction bases left unmatched: 8. This CDR3 region has 17 residues. The germline V gene encodes CDR1 SGHNT and CDR2 YYREEE (reference sequence).

This chain joins TRBV5-6 and TRBJ2-7; 7 bases line up with TRBD2. J was trimmed by 5 bases and V by 2 bases; bases with no gene match: 16. This CDR3 region has 17 residues. The germline V gene has CDR1 SGHDT and CDR2 YYEEEE. CDR3: CASSFRPSGGGPHEQYF. The CDR3 nucleotides are TGTGCCAGCAGCTTTCGACCCTCGGGGGGAGGGCCCCACGAGCAGTACTTC.

Note on this clone: Within the sample, other DNA sequences also encode this same CDR3. V gene TRBV6-5 combines with J gene TRBJ1-3, with no clear D. The germline V and J ends were trimmed by 0 bases and 0 bases, with 6 bases remaining between them. Germline CDR1 reads MNHEY; CDR2 reads SVGAGI. The CDR3 spans 15 residues. CDR3 nucleotides: TGTGCCAGCAGTTACTCAAGGGACTCTGGAAACACCATATATTTT. This translates into CASSYSRDSGNTIYF.

The chain joins TRBV27 to TRBJ2-1, with 9 positions matching TRBD1. J lost 9 bases, V lost 7 bases, and 13 bases had no gene match. The CDR3 runs 15 residues. Germline assignment: CDR1 MNHEY and CDR2 SMNVEV (reference sequence). The CDR3 reads CASTSGQGPKGEQFF. The CDR3 region has the DNA TGTGCCAGCACCTCTGGACAGGGGCCCAAAGGTGAGCAGTTCTTC.

The rearrangement links TRBV6-5 to TRBJ2-5, with 7 bases aligning to TRBD2. The V gene end was trimmed by 10 bases and the J gene end by 5 bases; junction bases not matched to a gene: 16. CDR1 and CDR2 from the germline V gene are MNHEY and SVGAGI. The CDR3 contains 15 residues. Here the CDR3 DNA reads TGTGCCACCCGTCGGGGCGGGAGAACGGGGGAGACCCAGTACTTC. Translation: CATRRGGRTGETQYF.

This clone was seen only once. This chain uses TRBV11-2 with TRBJ2-3; tentatively, D is TRBD2 (6 bases). Germline CDR1 reads SGHAT; CDR2 reads FQNNGV. CDR3 length: 14 amino acids. V lost 4 bases and J 7 bases, leaving 15 bases between the germline ends. CDR3 in amino acids: CASSSGDSTYTQYF. As DNA, the CDR3 is TGTGCCAGCAGCTCGGGGGACTCAACTTATACGCAGTATTTT.

The V call is TRBV5-8, the J call TRBJ1-2; the match to TRBD1 covers 7 bases. Trimming cost V 5 bases and J 3 bases; bases outside gene matches: 7. The CDR3 has 14 amino acids. CDR1 SGHTS and CDR2 YDEGEE come from the germline V gene. CDR3 in DNA: TGTGCCAGCAGACGACAGGGCCCTTACTATGGCTACACCTTC. It encodes CASRRQGPYYGYTF.

The chain uses TRBV5-4 and TRBJ2-1, with 10 bases identical to TRBD2. The CDR3 is 15 amino acids. V lost 4 bases, J lost 7 bases, and 8 bases stayed unmatched. The germline CDR1 and CDR2 sequences are SGHNT and YYREEE (reference sequence). CDR3 loop: CASSTKRGGVNEQFF. The DNA of the CDR3 is TGTGCCAGCAGCACTAAGCGGGGGGGCGTGAATGAGCAGTTCTTC.

This clone came up a few times. The rearrangement joins TRBV18 to TRBJ2-2; 7 bases agree with TRBD1. There are 16 residues in the CDR3. The germline gives CDR1 KGHSH, CDR2 LQKENI. V lost 3 bases and J lost 0; bases outside the gene matches: 4. The DNA for the CDR3 is TGTGCCAGCTCACCTTTTGGGACAGCGAACACCGGGGAGCTGTTTTTT. Translation gives CASSPFGTANTGELFF.

V gene TRBV7-9 combines with J gene TRBJ2-1; 7 bases align to TRBD2. Germline CDR1 is SEHNR and CDR2 is FQNEAQ (reference sequence). The CDR3 has 14 residues. V lost 5 bases to trimming and J lost 3 bases; unmatched junction nucleotides: 4. CDR3 loop: CASSESGDYNEQFF. CDR3 in DNA: TGTGCCAGCAGCGAAAGCGGGGACTACAATGAGCAGTTCTTC.

V and J are TRBV9 and TRBJ2-1; 10 nucleotides match TRBD2. The length of the CDR3 is 18 residues. The V and J ends lost 4 bases and 8 bases, in that order; junction bases with no gene match: 18. In germline, CDR1 is SGDLS, CDR2 YYNGEE. CDR3 DNA sequence: TGTGCCAGCAGCAAACTCCCAGCGGGGGGGGATATTTGGCATGAGCAGTTCTTC. Translation: CASSKLPAGGDIWHEQFF.

This chain links TRBV21-1 with TRBJ2-2; TRBD2 is the table's D call and was not checked against the DNA. TRBV21-1 is termed a pseudogene. The CDR3 is 16 residues long. In DNA, the CDR3 is TGTGCCAGCACTCAGACCGAGCGGGGCAACACCGGGGAGCTGTTTTTT. Protein product: CASTQTERGNTGELFF.

Turning to this clone: Other DNA sequences in this sample translate to the same CDR3. This chain uses TRBV30 with TRBJ2-7; D remains unclear. This CDR3 comprises 11 residues. V lost 1 base and J lost 2, with 3 bases in between. CDR1 is GTSNPN, CDR2 SVGIG, per germline (reference sequence). In DNA form, the CDR3 reads TGTGCCTGGAGTGAGCCCTACGAGCAGTACTTC. It specifies CAWSEPYEQYF.